The 24 T cell receptor beta chains given below trace back to one sample, sequenced in a study of T cell responses to AZD1222 COVID-19 vaccine. Method: immunoSEQ multiplex PCR; TCRdb's copy keeps in-frame clones and lacks some. The sample records tens of thousands of clones, roughly 88% being singletons. The specimen was peripheral blood, collected on day 0 of AZD1222 vaccination. These receptor sequences come from an adult in good health.

The V call is TRBV25-1, the J call TRBJ1-6; 9 bases align to TRBD1. This CDR3 contains 15 residues. CDR1 and CDR2 from the germline V gene are MGHDK and SYGVNS. V lost 6 bases and J lost 3; bases outside the gene matches: 3. CDR3 sequence: CASRGQGFYNSPLHF. The CDR3 DNA is TGTGCCAGCAGAGGACAGGGGTTCTATAATTCACCCCTCCACTTT. Full variable domain (remainder filled in from reference TRBV25-1 and TRBJ1-6): EADIYQTPRYLVIGTGKKITLECSQTMGHDKMYWYQQDPGMELHLIHYSYGVNSTEKGDLSSESTVSRIRTEHFPLTLESARPSHTSQYLCASRGQGFYNSPLHFGNGTRLTVT.

This chain joins TRBV18 and TRBJ1-5; D is unresolved. Germline V gene sequence: CDR1 KGHSH, CDR2 LQKENI. CDR3 length equals 18 residues. V lost 3 bases to trimming and J lost 0 bases, with 18 bases between them. The CDR3: CASSPKYWTQDSNQPQHF. The DNA for the CDR3 is TGTGCCAGCTCACCCAAATATTGGACCCAGGATAGCAATCAGCCCCAGCATTTT.

This clone was counted a few times. This chain joins TRBV7-9 and TRBJ2-7; TRBD2 agrees at 7 bases. CDR3 length equals 16 residues. Germline V CDR1 and CDR2: SEHNR, FQNEAQ (reference sequence). Trimming took 0 bases from V and 0 from J; bases not matched to a gene: 5. CDR3 sequence reads: CASSLAGGRISYEQYF. CDR3 in DNA: TGTGCCAGCAGCTTAGCGGGGGGGAGGATCTCCTACGAGCAGTACTTC.

V gene TRBV30 combines with J gene TRBJ1-5; D gene uncertain. Germline V lookup: CDR1 GTSNPN, CDR2 SVGIG (reference sequence). V gave up 4 bases and J gave up 4 bases, with 20 bases separating them. This CDR3 comprises 16 residues. CDR3 protein: CAWTAPAGIKNQPQHF. As DNA, the CDR3 is TGTGCCTGGACCGCGCCGGCGGGCATTAAGAATCAGCCCCAGCATTTT.

This chain uses TRBV3-1 (or the pseudogene TRBV3-2) with TRBJ1-3, with D hard to call. CDR1 LGHDT and CDR2 YNNKEL come from the germline V gene (reference sequence). V lost 3 bases to trimming and J lost 5 bases, with 2 bases between them. The CDR3 is made up of 11 amino acids. CDR3 in DNA: TGTGCCAGCAGCCACAGAAACACCATATATTTT. It codes for CASSHRNTIYF.

This chain uses TRBV12-3 or TRBV12-4 with TRBJ2-7, with a tentative D call TRBD2 (5 bases). Trimming took off 5 bases at V and 5 bases at J, with 13 bases between the two ends. The CDR3 spans 13 residues. CDR3 nucleotides: TGTGCCAGCAGTCCCCCTGGGGAGCACGAGCAGTACTTC. Amino acid sequence: CASSPPGEHEQYF.

The chain is built from TRBV5-1 and TRBJ1-4; D is unresolved. V lost 0 bases, J lost 8 bases, and 17 bases lay in between. CDR1 and CDR2 (germline): SGHRS, YFSETQ. The CDR3 runs 16 residues. The CDR3 loop is CASSLAVWPQREKLFF. In DNA form, the CDR3 reads TGCGCCAGCAGCTTGGCTGTCTGGCCACAACGGGAAAAACTGTTTTTT.

The J gene is TRBJ1-4, the V gene TRBV10-3; D gene ambiguous. The CDR3 is 13 residues long. V shed 10 bases and J shed 5 bases, with 14 bases lying between them. Germline CDR1 and CDR2: ENHRY and SYGVKD. In DNA, the CDR3 is TGTGCCACGAAGGGTCGGGGAAATGAAAAACTGTTTTTT. Translating it yields CATKGRGNEKLFF.

The chain combines TRBV6-5 with TRBJ2-7; a possible D gene is TRBD2 (5 bases). The germline gives CDR1 MNHEY, CDR2 SVGAGI. V gave up 6 bases and J gave up 7 bases, with 10 bases separating them. The CDR3 has 11 amino acids. CDR3 amino acids: CASRREREQYF. The CDR3 region has the DNA TGTGCCAGCAGGCGAGAGCGGGAGCAGTACTTC.

V is TRBV7-9 and J is TRBJ2-7; weak D call: TRBD2 (6 bases). Trimming shortened V by 0 bases and J by 0 bases, and 6 bases separated the two germline ends. This CDR3 is built from 14 residues. The germline CDR1 and CDR2 sequences are SEHNR and FQNEAQ (reference sequence). Here the CDR3 DNA reads TGTGCCAGCAGCTTAGCCGGGAGCTCCTACGAGCAGTACTTC. Its protein product is CASSLAGSSYEQYF.

This clone was detected a few times. V and J are TRBV7-8 and TRBJ2-1; 7 bases are shared with TRBD2. There are 16 residues in the CDR3. Looked up from germline, CDR1 is SGHVS and CDR2 is FQNEAQ. V lost 6 bases to trimming and J lost 2 bases; unmatched junction nucleotides: 10. Here the CDR3 DNA reads TGTGCCAGCAGGCGCTCTTCAGCGGGGACCTACAATGAGCAGTTCTTC. This sequence encodes CASRRSSAGTYNEQFF.

This chain uses TRBV30 with TRBJ1-4; maybe TRBD1 (6 bases). Germline CDR1 GTSNPN, CDR2 SVGIG (reference sequence). V lost 8 bases to trimming and J lost 5 bases, with 12 bases between them. CDR3 length: 12 amino acids. The CDR3 sequence: CAVGQTNEKLFF. CDR3 in DNA: TGTGCCGTCGGACAGACGAATGAAAAACTGTTTTTT.

V and J are TRBV19 and TRBJ1-3, with D hard to call. The CDR3 runs to 16 residues. Germline loops: CDR1 LNHDA, CDR2 SQIVND (reference sequence). The V end was cut by 3 bases, the J end by 0 bases, with 12 bases between. CDR3 sequence (DNA): TGTGCCAGTAGTATCGGGCGCTTCCCCTCTGGAAACACCATATATTTT. Amino acid sequence: CASSIGRFPSGNTIYF.

This sequence joins TRBV29-1 and TRBJ2-1; TRBD2 agrees at 10 bases. With V trimmed by 5 bases and J by 7 bases, 8 bases remained unmatched. The CDR3 is 14 amino acids. CDR1 and CDR2 from the germline V gene are SQVTM and ANQGSEA. CDR3 DNA sequence: TGCAGCGTTCTAGCGGGAGTGGATTTGAATGAGCAGTTCTTC. Translating gives CSVLAGVDLNEQFF.

The chain couples TRBV5-1 to TRBJ2-2; D might be TRBD1 (5 bases). There are 15 residues in the CDR3. Germline lookup yields CDR1 SGHRS and CDR2 YFSETQ. The V and J ends lost 0 bases and 5 bases respectively, with 11 bases between them. In DNA, the CDR3 is TGCGCCAGCAGCTTGGATGGGCAGGGAACCGGGGAGCTGTTTTTT. Translation: CASSLDGQGTGELFF.

The chain links TRBV28 to TRBJ1-5; no firm D call. Trimming removed 1 base at V and 3 bases at J, with 7 bases between. From germline, CDR1 is MDHEN and CDR2 SYDVKM. The CDR3 covers 14 residues. Written as DNA, the CDR3 is TGTGCCAGCAGTTTATCAGCGTTCAATCAGCCCCAGCATTTT. Encoded protein: CASSLSAFNQPQHF.

The chain recombines TRBV5-1 with TRBJ2-3, with D unresolved. Trimming cost V 1 base and J 4 bases, with 7 bases left between them. The CDR3 runs to 13 residues. Germline V gives CDR1 SGHRS, CDR2 YFSETQ. CDR3 protein: CASSLNLADTQYF. The CDR3 DNA sequence: TGCGCCAGCAGCTTGAATCTCGCAGATACGCAGTATTTT.

The genes are TRBV2 and TRBJ2-1; 10 bases fit TRBD2. Germline loops: CDR1 SNHLY, CDR2 FYNNEI. V gave up 8 bases and J gave up 6 bases; unmatched junction bases: 7. The CDR3 spans 14 residues. The CDR3 loop reads CASPKLAGLNEQFF. The CDR3 DNA reads as TGTGCCAGCCCAAAACTAGCGGGGCTCAATGAGCAGTTCTTC.

CDR3 bases: TGTGCCAGCAGCGCAGGGGGAAAGGTCCAAGAGACCCAGTACTTC. This encodes CASSAGGKVQETQYF. The rearrangement links TRBV9 to TRBJ2-5; TRBD1 aligns across 7 bases. J gave up 1 base and V 3 bases, and 6 bases lay outside the gene matches. The CDR3 loop spans 15 amino acids. Germline CDR1 and CDR2: SGDLS and YYNGEE.

The chain links TRBV21-1 to TRBJ1-2; the table assigns TRBD1, which was not confirmed against the DNA. TRBV21-1 is shown as a pseudogene. The CDR3 has 16 amino acids. The CDR3 nucleotides are TGTGCCAGCAGCAAAGCGAGGGCAGGGGGTATCTATGGCTACACCTTC. Translated: CASSKARAGGIYGYTF.

This clone has just one count. The chain combines TRBV11-2 with TRBJ2-5; 8 bases agree with TRBD2. This CDR3 contains 15 residues. CDR1 and CDR2 from the germline V gene are SGHAT and FQNNGV. V shed 5 bases and J 5 bases; nucleotides not matched to a gene: 10. The CDR3 DNA sequence: TGTGCCAGCAGCCGAAGACTAGCGAGTTGGGAGACCCAGTACTTC. Encoded protein: CASSRRLASWETQYF.

This clone was picked up a small number of times. V and J are TRBV28 and TRBJ1-2, with D possibly matching TRBD1 (5 bases). Looked up from germline, CDR1 is MDHEN and CDR2 is SYDVKM. CDR3 length equals 14 residues. V shed 3 bases and J shed 4 bases, with 12 bases lying between them. The CDR3 protein is CASSLSTGGYGYTF. DNA for the CDR3: TGTGCCAGCAGTTTGTCAACGGGGGGCTATGGCTACACCTTC.

The chain is built from TRBV28 and TRBJ2-7, with 14 bases lining up with TRBD2. Germline V lookup: CDR1 MDHEN, CDR2 SYDVKM. With 2 bases clipped from V and 8 bases from J, the junction kept 8 bases outside the gene matches. This CDR3 contains 16 residues. In DNA, the CDR3 is TGTGCCAGCAGTTTAGCCCAGGGACTAGCGGGAGCCAAGCAGTACTTC. It is translated as CASSLAQGLAGAKQYF.

This clone was counted only a few times. V usage is TRBV5-1 and J usage is TRBJ1-3, with 7 positions matching TRBD1. CDR1 SGHRS and CDR2 YFSETQ come from the germline V gene. This CDR3 is built from 17 residues. Germline trimming cut 0 bases from V and 3 bases from J; bases unmatched to any gene: 9. The CDR3: CASSLGQGSFVGNTIYF. The CDR3 nucleotides are TGCGCCAGCAGCTTGGGACAGGGAAGTTTTGTTGGAAACACCATATATTTT.